This entry is about one T cell receptor (beta chain). This clonotype appeared a single time. The target of this receptor is not known. There are no base qualities to consult, and no much larger clone falls within one base. A single read constitutes weak evidence. The source of the sample is a study of early T cells in non-severe SARS-CoV-2 infection (dated by TCRdb to about 2021). Background on the whole study: TCR sequencing used bulk RNA from unsorted whole blood, so alpha and beta chains could not be paired.

The study was a case-control design nested within a healthcare worker cohort in London, UK, with weekly nasopharyngeal swab PCR tests and blood sampling. Healthcare workers were recruited between 23 and 31 March 2020, during the week of the UK lockdown, and were followed weekly for up to roughly 15 weeks. The CDR3 goes from the cysteine to the phenylalanine over 14 residues. Of the read, only the CDR3 DNA is kept; its 42 bases are in frame from base 1. V sheds 7 bases and J sheds 0 bases, leaving 7 bases between their ends. Library preparation used 5' RACE. Reads for this sample came from a NextSeq 500. The TCR library protocol attached unique molecular identifiers to individual cDNA molecules to correct for sequencing error and PCR bias. Both TCR alpha and beta chains were sequenced, and tight co-correlation was observed between alpha and beta sequence abundances in each sample. The original pipeline was this. Decombinator V4 was used to perform V gene, J gene and CDR3 annotation of TCR sequences. Expanded TCRs were defined as changing significantly between any two time points under a Poisson model with p below 0.0001. TCR abundances were normalised to the total number of TCRs sequenced per sample and were expressed as counts per million. MAIT TCRs were defined by TRAV1-2 paired with TRAJ12, TRAJ20 or TRAJ33, and iNKT TCRs by TRAV10 paired with TRAJ18. VDJdb, accessed 1 November 2021, was searched for CMV, EBV and SARS-CoV-2 annotated TCRs, with TCRs annotated for multiple antigens excluded. Starting from the raw public reads, TCRdb applied fastp trimming at Q25, assembled clones with MiXCR and retained in-frame beta chains. Under each unique CDR3 protein, matching rows form one entry showing the most common genes and DNA. The V and J calls here are based on TCRdb, not the publication. This sample has tens of thousands of distinct CDR3 sequences in its table, and about 9.5% of those were observed once. The top ten clones comprise 6.5% to 8.5% of the sample.

Results and caveats for the whole study, not just this receptor: VDJdb matching was skewed toward anti-spike CD8 responses and likely underestimated virus-specific expansions by missing private and CD4 specificities.

The TCR originated in an adult who was a healthcare worker with PCR-confirmed SARS-CoV-2 infection or an uninfected control (not recorded which). The receptor chain draws on TRBV12-3 or TRBV12-4 and TRBJ1-6, with the D gene uncertain. Material: whole blood, obtained at baseline. The CDR3 loop reads CASTLSSYNSPLHF. The DNA reads TGTGCCAGCACCCTAAGCTCCTATAATTCACCCCTCCACTTT.